Given below is one T cell receptor beta chain in context. Its antigen remains unidentified. This sample was taken from a study of a mutant IDH1 vaccine in newly diagnosed glioma. Clones were sequenced by immunoSEQ multiplex PCR, and TCRdb holds only the in-frame ones, with some missing. The sample contains approximately 30,000 clones, 90% of which appear only once. This CDR3 is 14 amino acids long. CDR1 MNHNS and CDR2 SASEGT come from the germline V gene. With 4 bases clipped from V and 5 bases from J, the junction kept 4 bases outside the gene matches. The time point here: week 47, end of study. All doses held 300 ug of mutant IDH1 20-mer peptide, with topical imiquimod.

The chain has TRBV6-1 and TRBJ1-4; 7 nucleotides align to TRBD1. Material: PBMCs, obtained from a glioma patient whose treatment included an IDH1 peptide vaccine. This receptor was obtained from a woman aged 40-49 years with glioma. CDR3 bases: TGTGCCAGCAGTGTTGGGACAGTAAATGAAAAACTGTTTTTT. This codes for CASSVGTVNEKLFF.